This T cell receptor beta chain was recovered during a study of human T cells and chemical hapten exposure. Findings and caveats of the study: Significantly more large CDR3 similarity clusters arose among expanded TCRs than among controls.

The time point is: pre-sensitization, week 0. Treatment of the sample: therapeutic diphenylcyclopropenone sensitization with weekly scalp DPC. This clonotype came up a few times. The antigen remains unidentified. In the authors' workflow: Sample TCR totals centred on a median of around 100,000, ranging about 23,224 to 690,600. TCRdb reprocessed the RACE reads with MiXCR, giving one entry per CDR3 protein. TCRdb, not the authors, supplied the V and J calls. There are more than 300,000 distinct CDR3 sequences in the sample; approximately 5.1% occur only once, and 2.5% to 3% lies in the top ten. The CDR3 runs 14 residues. Losses at the gene ends were 4 bases for V and 7 bases for J; bases not matched to a gene: 7. Germline V lookup: CDR1 SGHRS, CDR2 YFSETQ.

This clonotype originated in a woman in her 50s with alopecia areata. Some clones in this sample may be carry-over from other donors' samples. The sequenced sample was whole blood, obtained in connection with sensitization to the hapten diphenylcyclopropenone (DPC). The chain joins TRBV5-1 to TRBJ1-5; 8 bases align to TRBD1. CDR3 in DNA: TGCGCCAGCAGCCCGACAGGGGAGGGACAGCCCCAGCATTTT. Translated: CASSPTGEGQPQHF.